This T cell receptor beta chain was captured by sequencing in a study of control samples from healthy donors and cancer patients. Germline V CDR1 and CDR2: GTSNPN, SVGIG (reference sequence). This CDR3 spans 12 amino acids. V shed 3 bases, J shed 6 bases, and the junction held 4 bases outside the gene matches. Some clones are missing from TCRdb's copy, which holds only in-frame ones; the method was immunoSEQ multiplex PCR. The data show about 31,000 clones, roughly 95% seen once. Source material: blood. The chain links TRBV30 to TRBJ2-7; 8 nucleotides align to TRBD1. The sequence came from a man aged 55 to 69 in good health. Written as DNA, the CDR3 is TGTGCCTGGAGCCAACAGGGGGGCGAGCAGTACTTC. This translates into CAWSQQGGEQYF.